Listed below are T cell receptor beta chains from one sample, sequenced in a study of T cell repertoires in cytomegalovirus infection. TCRdb independently ran MiXCR on the reads; one entry per CDR3 protein. Of about 160,000 distinct CDR3 sequences in the sample, 17% were seen once. The sample consisted of CD8+ T cells from PBMCs. The receptors were sampled from a human donor in good health (CMV status not recorded). Some clones in this sample may be carry-over from other donors' samples. CDR3s include the opening cysteine and the closing phenylalanine or tryptophan. Clone size is shown for a subset of rows, as once, few, many or a class of expanded clone.

v_gene	j_gene	abundance	CDR3aa
TRBV4-2	TRBJ1-4	.	CASSQGTPEKLFF
TRBV6-6	TRBJ2-7	few	CATNQGSYEQYF
TRBV7-2	TRBJ1-1	few	CASSLTDRSQAFF
TRBV29-1	TRBJ2-3	few	CSVPGFLDTQYF
TRBV6-2/TRBV6-3	TRBJ1-2	.	CASSYPEKRTSVRGYTF
TRBV28	TRBJ2-7	few	CASMGPGGGSYEQYF
TRBV7-9	TRBJ1-2	few	CASSLSGAAGTMVGYTF
TRBV7-3	TRBJ1-6	many	CASSLTRKDRKDPPLHF
TRBV7-9	TRBJ1-1	few	CASSFVLGETEAFF
TRBV29-1	TRBJ1-4	.	CSALDRGSEKLFF
TRBV29-1	TRBJ1-3	.	CSVEAVWGNTIYF
TRBV4-1	TRBJ2-5	once	CASSPDGAETQYF
TRBV7-6	TRBJ1-1	.	CASSRGSLEAFF
TRBV7-6	TRBJ2-1	few	CASSPYSGRENEQFF
TRBV20-1	TRBJ2-7	.	CSASDRGDDYEQYF
TRBV6-6	TRBJ2-7	many	CASSYSGTGGYEQYF
TRBV4-3	TRBJ2-7	.	CASSQDKNSVWQYF
TRBV7-2	TRBJ2-1	few	CASSFSGVEQFF
TRBV20-1	TRBJ2-7	few	CSARETSGRYEQYF
TRBV11-2	TRBJ2-5	few	CASSPRPGLEGRETQYF
TRBV7-2	TRBJ1-6	many	CANTADLGDSPLHF
TRBV7-9	TRBJ2-2	once	CASSWDRQPRTRELFF